This T cell receptor (beta chain) was observed in a study of PD-L1 blockade in urothelial cancer. Overall study context: Most patients, about 85% of the 29, were males with bladder-origin cancer. Per blood sample, T cells had a median of roughly 150,000.

Added to each PCR by spiking were synthetic TCR analog templates. Assay: immunoSEQ multiplex PCR; the TCRdb copy retains only in-frame clones and omits some. The repertoire consists of 35,000 to 50,000 clones, with approximately 80% occurring once and the leading ten covering 2.5% to 3%. Each patient gave between 1 and 8 samples, pretreatment and on-treatment. Trimming took off 5 bases at V and 1 base at J, with 11 bases between the two ends. Germline V gene sequence: CDR1 SGHDN, CDR2 FVKESK. This CDR3 comprises 14 residues. This receptor was identified in a man between 70 and 80 years old with urothelial cancer. The specimen was PBMCs, collected around atezolizumab (anti-PD-L1) treatment. The gene calls are TRBV14 and TRBJ1-1; no clear D. In nucleotides, the CDR3 is TGTGCCAGCAGCTTTTTCTCACAGAACACTGAAGCTTTCTTT. Protein product: CASSFFSQNTEAFF.